This T cell receptor beta chain was identified during a study of shared clonotypes between healthy human individuals. TCRdb keeps only in-frame clones here, not all; method: immunoSEQ multiplex PCR. The repertoire holds a few million clones, with 85% to 95% as singletons. The TCR was taken from a man between 18 and 29 years old in good health. Some clones in this sample may be carry-over from other donors' samples. What was sequenced was naive CD4+ T cells from PBMCs. The sample's subset: CD45RA+ positively selected.

CDR3 sequence (DNA): TGTGCCAGTAGTACGCGGACAGGCACAGATACGCAGTATTTT. This sequence encodes CASSTRTGTDTQYF. V and J are TRBV19 and TRBJ2-3; TRBD1 is a possible D gene (6 bases). Per germline, CDR1 LNHDA and CDR2 SQIVND (reference sequence). The CDR3 extends over 14 amino acids. Trimming removed 4 bases at V and 1 base at J, with 9 bases between.